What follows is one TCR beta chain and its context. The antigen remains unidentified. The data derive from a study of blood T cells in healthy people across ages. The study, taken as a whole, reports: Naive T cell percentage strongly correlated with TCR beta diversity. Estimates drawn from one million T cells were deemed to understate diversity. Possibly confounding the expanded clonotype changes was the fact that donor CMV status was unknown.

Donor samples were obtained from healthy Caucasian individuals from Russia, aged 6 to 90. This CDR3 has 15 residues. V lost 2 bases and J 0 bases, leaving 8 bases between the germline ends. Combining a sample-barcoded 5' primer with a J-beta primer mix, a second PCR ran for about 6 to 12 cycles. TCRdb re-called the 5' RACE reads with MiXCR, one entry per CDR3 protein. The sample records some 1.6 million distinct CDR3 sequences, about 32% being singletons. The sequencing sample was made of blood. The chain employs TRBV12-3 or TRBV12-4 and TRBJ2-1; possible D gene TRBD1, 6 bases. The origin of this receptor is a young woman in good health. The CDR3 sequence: CASSLRTVSYNEQFF. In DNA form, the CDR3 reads TGTGCCAGCAGTTTAAGGACAGTCTCCTACAATGAGCAGTTCTTC.